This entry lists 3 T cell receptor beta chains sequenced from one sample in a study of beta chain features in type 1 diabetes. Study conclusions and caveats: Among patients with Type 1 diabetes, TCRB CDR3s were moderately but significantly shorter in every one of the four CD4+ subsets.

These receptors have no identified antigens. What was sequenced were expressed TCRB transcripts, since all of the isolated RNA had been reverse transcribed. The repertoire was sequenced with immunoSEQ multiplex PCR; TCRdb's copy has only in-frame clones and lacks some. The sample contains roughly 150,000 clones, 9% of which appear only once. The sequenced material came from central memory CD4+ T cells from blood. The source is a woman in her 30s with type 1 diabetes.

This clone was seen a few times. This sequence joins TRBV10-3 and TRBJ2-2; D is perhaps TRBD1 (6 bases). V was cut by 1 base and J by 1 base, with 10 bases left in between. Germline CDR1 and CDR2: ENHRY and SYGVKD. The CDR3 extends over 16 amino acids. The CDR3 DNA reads TGTGCCATCAGTGAGTTGGACAGTAGGAACACCGGGGAGCTGTTTTTT. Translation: CAISELDSRNTGELFF.

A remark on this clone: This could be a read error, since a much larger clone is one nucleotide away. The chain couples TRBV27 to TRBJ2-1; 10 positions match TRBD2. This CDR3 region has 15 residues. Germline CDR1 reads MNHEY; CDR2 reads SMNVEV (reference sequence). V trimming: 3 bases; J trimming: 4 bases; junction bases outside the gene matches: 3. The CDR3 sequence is CASSFRTSGYNEQFF. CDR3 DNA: TGTGCCAGCAGTTTCCGGACTAGCGGTTACAATGAGCAGTTCTTC.

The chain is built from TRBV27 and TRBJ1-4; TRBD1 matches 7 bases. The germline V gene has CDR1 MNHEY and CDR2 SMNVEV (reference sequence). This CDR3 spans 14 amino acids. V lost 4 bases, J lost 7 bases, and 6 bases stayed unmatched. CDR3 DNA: TGTGCCAGCAGTTCGAACAGGGGCGTTGAAAAACTGTTTTTT. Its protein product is CASSSNRGVEKLFF.